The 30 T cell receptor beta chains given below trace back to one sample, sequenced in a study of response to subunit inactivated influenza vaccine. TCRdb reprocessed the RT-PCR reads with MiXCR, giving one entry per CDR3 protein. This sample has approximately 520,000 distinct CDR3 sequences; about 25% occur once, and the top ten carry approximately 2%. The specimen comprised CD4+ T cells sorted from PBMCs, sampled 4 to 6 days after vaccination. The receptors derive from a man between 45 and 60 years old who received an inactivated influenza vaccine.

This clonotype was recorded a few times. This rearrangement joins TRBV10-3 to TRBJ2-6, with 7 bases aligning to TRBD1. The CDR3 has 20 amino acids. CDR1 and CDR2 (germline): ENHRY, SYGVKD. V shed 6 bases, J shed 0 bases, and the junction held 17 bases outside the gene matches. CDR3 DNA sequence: TGTGCCATCAGCGGACGTCAGCCTGACAGGGTCCTCTCTGGGGCCAACGTCCTGACTTTC. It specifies CAISGRQPDRVLSGANVLTF.

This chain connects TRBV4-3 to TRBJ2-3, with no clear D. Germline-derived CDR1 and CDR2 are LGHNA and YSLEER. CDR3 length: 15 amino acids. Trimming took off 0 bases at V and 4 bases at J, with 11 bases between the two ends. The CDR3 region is CASSQDSLGSDTQYF. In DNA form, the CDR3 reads TGCGCCAGCAGCCAAGATTCTCTCGGGTCAGATACGCAGTATTTT.

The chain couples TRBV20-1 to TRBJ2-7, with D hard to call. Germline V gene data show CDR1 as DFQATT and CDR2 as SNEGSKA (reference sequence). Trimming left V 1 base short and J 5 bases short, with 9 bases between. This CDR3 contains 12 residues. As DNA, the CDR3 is TGCAGTGCTAGAGGGTCTGGGCACGAGCAGTACTTC. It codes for CSARGSGHEQYF.

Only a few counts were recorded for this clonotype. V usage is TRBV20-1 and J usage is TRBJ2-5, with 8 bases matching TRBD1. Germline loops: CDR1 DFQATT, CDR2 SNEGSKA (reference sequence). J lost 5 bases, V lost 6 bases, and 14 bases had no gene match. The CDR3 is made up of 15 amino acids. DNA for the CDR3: TGCAGTGCCATTAGTCCCAGGGGGCAAAAGGAGACCCAGTACTTC. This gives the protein CSAISPRGQKETQYF.

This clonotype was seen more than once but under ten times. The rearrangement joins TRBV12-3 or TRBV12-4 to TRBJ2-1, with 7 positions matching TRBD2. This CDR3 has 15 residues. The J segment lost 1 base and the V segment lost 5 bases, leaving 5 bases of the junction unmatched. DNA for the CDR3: TGTGCCAGCAGTCCAAGCGGGATTTCCTACAATGAGCAGTTCTTC. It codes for CASSPSGISYNEQFF.

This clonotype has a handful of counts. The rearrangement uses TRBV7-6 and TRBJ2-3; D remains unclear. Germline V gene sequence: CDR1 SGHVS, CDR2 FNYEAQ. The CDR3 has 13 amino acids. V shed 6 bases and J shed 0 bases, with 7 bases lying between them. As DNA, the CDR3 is TGTGCCAGCAGACACACTAGCACAGATACGCAGTATTTT. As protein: CASRHTSTDTQYF. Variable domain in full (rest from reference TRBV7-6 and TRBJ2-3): GAGVSQSPRYKVTKRGQDVALRCDPISGHVSLYWYRQALGQGPEFLTYFNYEAQQDKSGLPNDRFSAERPEGSISTLTIQRTEQRDSAMYRCASRHTSTDTQYFGPGTRLTVL.

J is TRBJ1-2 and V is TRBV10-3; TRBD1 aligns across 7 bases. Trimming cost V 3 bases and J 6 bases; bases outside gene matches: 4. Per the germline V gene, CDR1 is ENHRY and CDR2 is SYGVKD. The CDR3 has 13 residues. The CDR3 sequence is CAISEQGTDGYTF. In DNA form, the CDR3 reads TGTGCCATCAGTGAACAGGGGACGGATGGCTACACCTTC.

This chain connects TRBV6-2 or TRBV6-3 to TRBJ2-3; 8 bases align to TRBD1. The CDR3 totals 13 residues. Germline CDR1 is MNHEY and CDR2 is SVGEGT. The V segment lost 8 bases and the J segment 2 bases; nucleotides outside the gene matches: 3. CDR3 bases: TGTGCCAGCTTGGACAGGGTCACAGATACGCAGTATTTT. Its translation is CASLDRVTDTQYF.

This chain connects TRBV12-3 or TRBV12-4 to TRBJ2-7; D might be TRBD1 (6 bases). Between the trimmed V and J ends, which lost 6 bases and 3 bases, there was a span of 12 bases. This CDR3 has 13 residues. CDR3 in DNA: TGTGCCAGCAGGGCCGGACAGTTCTACGAGCAGTACTTC. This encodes CASRAGQFYEQYF.

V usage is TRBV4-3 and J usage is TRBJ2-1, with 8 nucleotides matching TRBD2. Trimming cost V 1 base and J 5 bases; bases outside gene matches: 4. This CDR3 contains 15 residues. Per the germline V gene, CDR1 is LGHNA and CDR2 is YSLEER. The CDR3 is CASSQGLAGDNEQFF. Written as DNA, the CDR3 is TGCGCCAGCAGCCAAGGGCTAGCGGGTGACAATGAGCAGTTCTTC.

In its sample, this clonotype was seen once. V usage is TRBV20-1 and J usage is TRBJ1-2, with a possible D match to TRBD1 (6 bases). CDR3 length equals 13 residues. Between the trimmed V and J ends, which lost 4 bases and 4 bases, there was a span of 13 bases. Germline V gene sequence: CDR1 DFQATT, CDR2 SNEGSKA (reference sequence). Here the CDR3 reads CSATPGEGYGYTF. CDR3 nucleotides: TGCAGTGCTACTCCAGGGGAAGGCTATGGCTACACCTTC.

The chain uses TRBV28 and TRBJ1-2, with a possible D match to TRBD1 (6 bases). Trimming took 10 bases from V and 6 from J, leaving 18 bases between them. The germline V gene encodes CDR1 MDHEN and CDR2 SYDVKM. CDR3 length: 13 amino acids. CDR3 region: CATSDRSLHGYTF. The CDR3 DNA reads TGTGCCACTTCAGACAGGTCTTTACATGGCTACACCTTC.

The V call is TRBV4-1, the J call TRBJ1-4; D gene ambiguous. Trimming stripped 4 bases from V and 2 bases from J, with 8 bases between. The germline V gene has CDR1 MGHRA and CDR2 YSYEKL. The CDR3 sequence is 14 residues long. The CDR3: CASSRPGTNEKLFF. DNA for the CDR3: TGCGCCAGCAGCCGACCAGGTACTAATGAAAAACTGTTTTTT.

The chain's CDR3 is CASSPNIATTTYEQYF. The CDR3 DNA is TGTGCCAGCAGCCCAAATATTGCTACAACCACCTACGAGCAGTACTTC. V usage is TRBV7-2 and J usage is TRBJ2-7; D gene ambiguous. This CDR3 comprises 16 residues. In germline, CDR1 is SGHTA, CDR2 FQGNSA. Trimming removed 5 bases from V and 2 bases from J, with 19 bases in between.

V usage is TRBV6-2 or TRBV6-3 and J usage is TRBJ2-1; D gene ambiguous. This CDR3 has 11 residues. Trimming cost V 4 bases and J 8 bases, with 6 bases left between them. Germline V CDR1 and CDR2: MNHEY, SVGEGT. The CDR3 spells CASSWEDEQFF. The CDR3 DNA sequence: TGTGCCAGCAGTTGGGAAGATGAGCAGTTCTTC.

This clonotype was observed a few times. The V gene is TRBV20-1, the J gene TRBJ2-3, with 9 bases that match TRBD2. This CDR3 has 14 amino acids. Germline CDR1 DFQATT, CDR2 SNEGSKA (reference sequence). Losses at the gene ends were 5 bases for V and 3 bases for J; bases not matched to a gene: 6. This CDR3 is CSAPPSGVTDTQYF. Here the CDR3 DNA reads TGCAGTGCTCCTCCTAGCGGGGTGACAGATACGCAGTATTTT.

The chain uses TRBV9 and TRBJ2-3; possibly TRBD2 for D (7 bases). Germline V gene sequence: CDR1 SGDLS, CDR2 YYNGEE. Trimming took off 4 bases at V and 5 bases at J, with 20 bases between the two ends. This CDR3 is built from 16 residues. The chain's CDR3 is CASSPQARGRGDTQYF. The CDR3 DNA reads TGTGCCAGCAGCCCCCAGGCGCGGGGGCGGGGAGATACGCAGTATTTT.

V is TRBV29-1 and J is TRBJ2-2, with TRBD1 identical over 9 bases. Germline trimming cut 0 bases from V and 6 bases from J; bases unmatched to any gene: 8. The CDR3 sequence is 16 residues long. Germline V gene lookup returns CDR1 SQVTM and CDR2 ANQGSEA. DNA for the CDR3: TGCAGCGTTGAAGAATCGGACAGGGGTTATCCCGGGGAGCTGTTTTTT. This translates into CSVEESDRGYPGELFF.

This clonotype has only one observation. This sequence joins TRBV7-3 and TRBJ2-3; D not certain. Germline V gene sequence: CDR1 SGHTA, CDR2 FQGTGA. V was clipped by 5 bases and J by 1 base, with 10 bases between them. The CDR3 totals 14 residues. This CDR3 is CASSPGHRTDTQYF. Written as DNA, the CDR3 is TGTGCCAGCAGCCCTGGGCACCGCACAGATACGCAGTATTTT.

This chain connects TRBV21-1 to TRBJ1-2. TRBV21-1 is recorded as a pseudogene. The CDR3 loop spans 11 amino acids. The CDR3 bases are TGTGCCAGCAGCCGACCCCGTGGCTACACCTTC. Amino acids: CASSRPRGYTF.

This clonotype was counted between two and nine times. CDR3 coding DNA: TGTGCCAGCAGCGTAGGAACCTACACAGATACGCAGTATTTT. Translated: CASSVGTYTDTQYF. The rearrangement links TRBV9 to TRBJ2-3; D is unclear. The CDR3 totals 14 residues. The V gene lost 0 bases and the J gene lost 2 bases, with 7 bases spanning the gap. Germline CDR1 SGDLS, CDR2 YYNGEE.

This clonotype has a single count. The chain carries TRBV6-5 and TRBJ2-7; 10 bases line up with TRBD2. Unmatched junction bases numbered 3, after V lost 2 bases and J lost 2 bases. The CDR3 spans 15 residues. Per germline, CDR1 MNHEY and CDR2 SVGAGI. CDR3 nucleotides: TGTGCCAGCAGTTACGCTACTAGCGGGGCCTACGAGCAGTACTTC. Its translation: CASSYATSGAYEQYF.

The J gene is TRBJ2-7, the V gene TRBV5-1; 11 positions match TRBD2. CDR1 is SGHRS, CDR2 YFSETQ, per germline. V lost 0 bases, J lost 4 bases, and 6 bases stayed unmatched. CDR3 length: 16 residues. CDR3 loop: CASSLATSGGVYEQYF. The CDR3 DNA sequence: TGCGCCAGCAGCTTGGCAACTAGCGGGGGAGTATACGAGCAGTACTTC.

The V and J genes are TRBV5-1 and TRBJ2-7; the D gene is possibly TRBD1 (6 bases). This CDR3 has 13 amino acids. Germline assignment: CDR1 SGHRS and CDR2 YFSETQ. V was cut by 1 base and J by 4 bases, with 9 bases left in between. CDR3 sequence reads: CASSLTRGYEQYF. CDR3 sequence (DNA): TGCGCCAGCAGCTTGACCAGGGGTTACGAGCAGTACTTC.

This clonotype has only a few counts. Here the CDR3 reads CSASLAGGTGELFF. The CDR3 nucleotides read TGCAGTGCTAGTCTGGCAGGGGGGACCGGGGAGCTGTTTTTT. This chain connects TRBV20-1 to TRBJ2-2; the D gene is possibly TRBD1 (7 bases). The germline CDR1 and CDR2 sequences are DFQATT and SNEGSKA (reference sequence). The CDR3 consists of 14 residues. V was cut by 3 bases and J by 5 bases, with 13 bases left in between.

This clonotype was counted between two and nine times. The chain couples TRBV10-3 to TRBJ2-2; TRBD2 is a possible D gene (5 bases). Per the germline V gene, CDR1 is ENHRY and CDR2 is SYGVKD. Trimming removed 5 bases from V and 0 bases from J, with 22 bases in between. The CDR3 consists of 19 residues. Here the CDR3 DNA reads TGTGCCATCAGTCGTCAACCTCCGATGGGAGATACGAACACCGGGGAGCTGTTTTTT. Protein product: CAISRQPPMGDTNTGELFF.

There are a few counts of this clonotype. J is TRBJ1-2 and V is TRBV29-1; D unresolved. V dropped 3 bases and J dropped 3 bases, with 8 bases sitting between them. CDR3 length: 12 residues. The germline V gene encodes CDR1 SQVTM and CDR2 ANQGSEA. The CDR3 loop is CSVEGVDYGYTF. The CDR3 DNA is TGCAGCGTTGAGGGAGTTGACTATGGCTACACCTTC.

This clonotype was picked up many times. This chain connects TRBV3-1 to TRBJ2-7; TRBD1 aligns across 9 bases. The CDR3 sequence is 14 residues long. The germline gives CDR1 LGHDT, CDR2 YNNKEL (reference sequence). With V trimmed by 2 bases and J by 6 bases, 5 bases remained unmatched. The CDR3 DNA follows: TGTGCCAGCAGCCAATCCGGACAGGGGACCGAGCAGTACTTC. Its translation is CASSQSGQGTEQYF.

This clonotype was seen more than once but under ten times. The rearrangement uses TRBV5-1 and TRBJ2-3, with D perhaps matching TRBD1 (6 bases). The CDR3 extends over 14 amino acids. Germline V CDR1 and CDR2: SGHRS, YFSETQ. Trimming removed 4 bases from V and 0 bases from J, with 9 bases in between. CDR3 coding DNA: TGCGCCAGCAGCAACAGGGTCAGCACAGATACGCAGTATTTT. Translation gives CASSNRVSTDTQYF.

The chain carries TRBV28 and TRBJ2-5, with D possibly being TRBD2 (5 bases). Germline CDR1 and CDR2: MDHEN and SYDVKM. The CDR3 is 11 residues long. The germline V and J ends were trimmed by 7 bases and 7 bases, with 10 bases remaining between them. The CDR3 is CASNRSGTQYF. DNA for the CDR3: TGTGCCAGCAATCGAAGCGGGACCCAGTACTTC. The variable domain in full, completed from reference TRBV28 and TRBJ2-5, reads DVKVTQSSRYLVKRTGEKVFLECVQDMDHENMFWYRQDPGLGLRLIYFSYDVKMKEKGDIPEGYSVSREKKERFSLILESASTNQTSMYLCASNRSGTQYFGPGTRLLVL.